This T cell receptor (beta chain) was captured by sequencing in a study of regulatory T cells in long-lasting Graves disease. Specified time point: newly diagnosed GD, antithyroid drugs for less than 3 months. RNA from PBMCs was the source of the TCR library. This CDR3 comprises 14 residues. V lost 5 bases, J lost 0 bases, and 10 bases lay in between. HTBI primers from iRepertoire and Arm-PCR of CDR3 regions yielded the TCR beta libraries. Per the authors' pipeline: Across the samples, identification revealed 60 to 75 TRBV and more than 11 TRBJ segments. TCRdb processed the multiplex PCR reads anew with MiXCR; each CDR3 protein has one entry. The V and J calls shown here were made by TCRdb, not taken from the authors' results. The sample contains some 250,000 distinct CDR3 sequences, 18% of which appear only once. There are many counts of this clonotype. No antigen is known for it. Whole-study findings and limits: Favoring TRBV28, TRBJ1-2 and TRBJ2-5 was a feature seen in persistent disease.

The input for sequencing was peripheral blood mononuclear cells (PBMCs), taken at new diagnosis, from a patient treated with antithyroid drugs. This sequence joins TRBV12-3 or TRBV12-4 and TRBJ2-5, with D possibly matching TRBD1 (6 bases). This TCR was recovered from a female donor with Graves disease. The CDR3 region has the DNA TGTGCCAGCAGTCCCGGACAGCACCAAGAGACCCAGTACTTC. The encoded protein is CASSPGQHQETQYF.